Presented here are 23 T cell receptor beta chains from one specimen sequenced in a study of blood T cell repertoires in COVID-19. Repertoires were generated with immunoSEQ multiplex PCR, while TCRdb's copy carries only in-frame clones and drops some. Of more than 95,000 clones detected, 85% to 90% appear once; the ten largest clones hold roughly 5.3%. The sequencing input was peripheral blood. The receptors were sampled from a human donor in a cohort sampled during active COVID-19.

This chain uses TRBV2 with TRBJ1-6; 7 bases match TRBD1. This CDR3 region has 13 residues. In germline, CDR1 is SNHLY, CDR2 FYNNEI. V was pared by 7 bases and J by 10 bases, with 7 bases of the junction left unmatched. This CDR3 reads CASTRGLESPLHF. The DNA for the CDR3 is TGTGCCAGCACGAGGGGGCTGGAATCACCCCTCCACTTT.

This chain connects TRBV5-1 to TRBJ2-5; TRBD1 matches 11 bases. The CDR3 length is 14 residues. Germline values: CDR1 SGHRS, CDR2 YFSETQ. Unmatched junction bases numbered 10, after V lost 10 bases and J lost 5 bases. The CDR3 DNA reads TGCGCCTCCCGCGCCGGGACAGGGGGTGAGACCCAGTACTTC. This gives the protein CASRAGTGGETQYF.

This sequence joins TRBV9 and TRBJ1-1, with 7 bases matching TRBD1. In germline, CDR1 is SGDLS, CDR2 YYNGEE. The J segment lost 7 bases and the V segment lost 5 bases, leaving 8 bases of the junction unmatched. The CDR3 contains 13 residues. CDR3 sequence: CASSPDRADEAFF. DNA of the CDR3: TGTGCCAGCAGTCCAGACAGGGCGGATGAAGCTTTCTTT.

This clone was observed a single time. The rearrangement links TRBV6-1 to TRBJ1-4; D gene unclear. Germline CDR1 MNHNS, CDR2 SASEGT. The V and J ends lost 0 bases and 0 bases respectively, with 5 bases between them. CDR3 length: 15 amino acids. Here the CDR3 reads CASSEARATNEKLFF. DNA for the CDR3: TGTGCCAGCAGTGAAGCGCGGGCAACTAATGAAAAACTGTTTTTT.

J is TRBJ2-7 and V is TRBV6-6; TRBD1 might be the D (6 bases). Per the germline V gene, CDR1 is MNHNY and CDR2 is SVGAGI (reference sequence). V lost 0 bases and J lost 8, with 14 bases in between. The CDR3 is 14 amino acids. The CDR3 coding sequence is TGTGCCAGCAGTTACTCGCAGGGGCGCGCTCAGCAGTACTTC. Protein product: CASSYSQGRAQQYF.

The rearrangement links TRBV24-1 to TRBJ2-7, with D perhaps matching TRBD1 (5 bases). Trimming took 3 bases from V and 4 from J, leaving 15 bases between them. The CDR3 contains 15 residues. Germline assignment: CDR1 KGHDR and CDR2 SFDVKD. In DNA form, the CDR3 reads TGTGCCACCAGTGATCCCCTCGACAGACCTTACGAGCAGTACTTC. It specifies CATSDPLDRPYEQYF.

The genes are TRBV6-2 or TRBV6-3 and TRBJ1-6, with TRBD1 identical over 7 bases. The length of the CDR3 is 14 residues. V lost 6 bases, J lost 6 bases, and 5 bases stayed unmatched. Germline CDR1 and CDR2: MNHEY and SVGEGT. The CDR3 here is CASSSGQFNSPLHF. For the CDR3, the DNA is TGTGCCAGCAGCTCGGGACAGTTTAATTCACCCCTCCACTTT.

This chain connects TRBV2 to TRBJ1-4, with TRBD1 matching over 10 bases. In germline, CDR1 is SNHLY, CDR2 FYNNEI. Trimming took 6 bases from V and 4 from J; bases not matched to a gene: 5. The CDR3 totals 15 residues. In DNA form, the CDR3 reads TGTGCCAGCAGGGGGACAGGGGCCCATAATGAAAAACTGTTTTTT. Translating it yields CASRGTGAHNEKLFF. The whole variable domain, remainder taken from reference TRBV2 and TRBJ1-4, is EPEVTQTPSHQVTQMGQEVILRCVPISNHLYFYWYRQILGQKVEFLVSFYNNEISEKSEIFDDQFSVERPDGSNFTLKIRSTKLEDSAMYFCASRGTGAHNEKLFFGSGTQLSVL.

The chain recombines TRBV5-1 with TRBJ2-5; 8 nucleotides line up with TRBD2. Germline CDR1 SGHRS, CDR2 YFSETQ. The CDR3 is 15 amino acids. The junction had 4 bases not matched to a gene; V was cut back by 2 bases and J by 1 base. The CDR3 DNA follows: TGCGCCAGCAGCTTCGGCGGGGGGATCCAAGAGACCCAGTACTTC. This gives the protein CASSFGGGIQETQYF.

This chain links TRBV3-1 (or the pseudogene TRBV3-2) with TRBJ1-1, with D possibly being TRBD1 (5 bases). Trimming removed 2 bases at V and 7 bases at J, with 11 bases between. The CDR3 spans 13 residues. Per the germline V gene, CDR1 is LGHDT and CDR2 is YNNKEL (reference sequence). This chain's CDR3 is CASSQRGVNEAFF. The CDR3 DNA reads TGTGCCAGCAGCCAACGGGGGGTTAATGAAGCTTTCTTT.

The chain uses TRBV9 and TRBJ2-1; 11 bases agree with TRBD2. The trim removed 3 bases at V and 0 bases at J, leaving 11 bases unmatched. Germline CDR1 SGDLS, CDR2 YYNGEE. This CDR3 has 19 residues. CDR3 bases: TGTGCCAGCAGCGACCAACTAGCGGGGGCCATTAGCTCCTACAATGAGCAGTTCTTC. Translated: CASSDQLAGAISSYNEQFF.

The chain carries TRBV7-9 and TRBJ1-4, with 7 bases aligning to TRBD1. Germline trimming cut 3 bases from V and 0 bases from J; bases unmatched to any gene: 7. Germline values: CDR1 SEHNR, CDR2 FQNEAQ (reference sequence). The CDR3 has 17 amino acids. The CDR3 reads CASSLTRDSATNEKLFF. Written as DNA, the CDR3 is TGTGCCAGCAGCTTGACTCGGGACAGTGCAACTAATGAAAAACTGTTTTTT.

This clone was found a few times. This chain links TRBV6-5 with TRBJ1-1; no reliable D call. Germline V gene lookup returns CDR1 MNHEY and CDR2 SVGAGI. The CDR3 is 13 residues long. Trimming stripped 7 bases from V and 7 bases from J, with 16 bases between. CDR3 coding DNA: TGTGCCAGCATGGAGCGCTCGTTGGATGAAGCTTTCTTT. Translation: CASMERSLDEAFF.

This chain uses TRBV9 with TRBJ2-1, with D possibly matching TRBD1 (6 bases). V shed 4 bases and J shed 4 bases, with 15 bases lying between them. CDR3 size: 15 residues. CDR1 and CDR2 (germline): SGDLS, YYNGEE. CDR3 in DNA: TGTGCCAGCAGCCCAGAAGGGACAAGGTACAATGAGCAGTTCTTC. Residues: CASSPEGTRYNEQFF.

The chain joins TRBV5-5 to TRBJ1-1, with 7 positions matching TRBD1. The CDR3 has 14 amino acids. The trim removed 6 bases at V and 4 bases at J, leaving 9 bases unmatched. The germline V gene has CDR1 SGHKS and CDR2 YYEKEE (reference sequence). The chain's CDR3 is CASNNEGASTEAFF. Written as DNA, the CDR3 is TGTGCCAGCAACAACGAGGGGGCCTCCACTGAAGCTTTCTTT.

The genes are TRBV5-5 and TRBJ1-1, with D possibly being TRBD1 (5 bases). Trimming took 1 base from V and 8 from J, leaving 21 bases between them. Germline V CDR1 and CDR2: SGHKS, YYEKEE (reference sequence). This CDR3 is 16 amino acids long. The CDR3 reads CASSLSFTRAESEAFF. The CDR3 DNA follows: TGTGCCAGCAGCTTGAGTTTTACCAGGGCTGAATCCGAAGCTTTCTTT. Variable domain in full (rest from reference TRBV5-5 and TRBJ1-1): DAGVTQSPTHLIKTRGQQVTLRCSPISGHKSVSWYQQVLGQGPQFIFQYYEKEERGRGNFPDRFSARQFPNYSSELNVNALLLGDSALYLCASSLSFTRAESEAFFGQGTRLTVV.

The V call is TRBV18, the J call TRBJ2-5; D gene ambiguous. Trimming shortened V by 6 bases and J by 13 bases, and 21 bases separated the two germline ends. CDR3 length: 13 amino acids. Germline assignment: CDR1 KGHSH and CDR2 LQKENI. The CDR3 DNA reads as TGTGCCAGCTCCCCATGGTGCGATGGTGCCGGGTACTTC. Residues: CASSPWCDGAGYF.

This clone was counted a single time. V is TRBV10-3 and J is TRBJ2-5; 9 bases map to TRBD1. The CDR3 covers 17 residues. CDR1 and CDR2 from the germline V gene are ENHRY and SYGVKD. V gave up 3 bases and J gave up 3 bases; unmatched junction bases: 11. The CDR3 nucleotides read TGTGCCATCAGTGACCACGCCGGGACAGGGAAGGAAGAGACCCAGTACTTC. This gives the protein CAISDHAGTGKEETQYF.

The chain employs TRBV5-4 and TRBJ2-2, with 9 positions matching TRBD1. J was trimmed by 7 bases and V by 4 bases; bases with no gene match: 11. This CDR3 comprises 16 residues. Germline CDR1 SGHNT, CDR2 YYREEE (reference sequence). CDR3 nucleotides: TGTGCCAGCAGCCATTCAAAGGGACAGGGAGGCGGGGAGCTGTTTTTT. This sequence encodes CASSHSKGQGGGELFF.

V usage is TRBV15 and J usage is TRBJ2-7; weak D call: TRBD1 (6 bases). This CDR3 region has 14 residues. V dropped 3 bases and J dropped 0 bases, with 9 bases sitting between them. Germline V gene lookup returns CDR1 LNHNV and CDR2 YYDKDF (reference sequence). The CDR3 DNA follows: TGTGCCACCAGCAGGGACAGAAGCTCCTACGAGCAGTACTTC. Its translation: CATSRDRSSYEQYF.

The chain is built from TRBV4-3 and TRBJ1-1; no definite D call. The CDR3 has 13 residues. CDR1 LGHNA and CDR2 YSLEER come from the germline V gene. The ends were cut back, 5 bases at V and 4 bases at J, with 11 bases in the middle. The CDR3 nucleotides read TGCGCCAGCAGCGGGTCGGGAGGCACTGAAGCTTTCTTT. Translation: CASSGSGGTEAFF.

This chain connects TRBV19 to TRBJ2-2; D possibly corresponds to TRBD1 (6 bases). V was shortened by 6 bases and J by 3 bases, with 14 bases between the two germline ends. Germline assignment: CDR1 LNHDA and CDR2 SQIVND (reference sequence). This CDR3 has 15 amino acids. Here the CDR3 DNA reads TGTGCCAGTAGAAGGACAGATAGTTACACCGGGGAGCTGTTTTTT. This translates into CASRRTDSYTGELFF.

The V call is TRBV7-3, the J call TRBJ2-2; D is ambiguous. Trimming left V 4 bases short and J 3 bases short, with 9 bases between. The germline V gene has CDR1 SGHTA and CDR2 FQGTGA. The CDR3 consists of 14 residues. In DNA, the CDR3 is TGTGCCAGCAGCTCCCTAACCTACACCGGGGAGCTGTTTTTT. Translating it yields CASSSLTYTGELFF.